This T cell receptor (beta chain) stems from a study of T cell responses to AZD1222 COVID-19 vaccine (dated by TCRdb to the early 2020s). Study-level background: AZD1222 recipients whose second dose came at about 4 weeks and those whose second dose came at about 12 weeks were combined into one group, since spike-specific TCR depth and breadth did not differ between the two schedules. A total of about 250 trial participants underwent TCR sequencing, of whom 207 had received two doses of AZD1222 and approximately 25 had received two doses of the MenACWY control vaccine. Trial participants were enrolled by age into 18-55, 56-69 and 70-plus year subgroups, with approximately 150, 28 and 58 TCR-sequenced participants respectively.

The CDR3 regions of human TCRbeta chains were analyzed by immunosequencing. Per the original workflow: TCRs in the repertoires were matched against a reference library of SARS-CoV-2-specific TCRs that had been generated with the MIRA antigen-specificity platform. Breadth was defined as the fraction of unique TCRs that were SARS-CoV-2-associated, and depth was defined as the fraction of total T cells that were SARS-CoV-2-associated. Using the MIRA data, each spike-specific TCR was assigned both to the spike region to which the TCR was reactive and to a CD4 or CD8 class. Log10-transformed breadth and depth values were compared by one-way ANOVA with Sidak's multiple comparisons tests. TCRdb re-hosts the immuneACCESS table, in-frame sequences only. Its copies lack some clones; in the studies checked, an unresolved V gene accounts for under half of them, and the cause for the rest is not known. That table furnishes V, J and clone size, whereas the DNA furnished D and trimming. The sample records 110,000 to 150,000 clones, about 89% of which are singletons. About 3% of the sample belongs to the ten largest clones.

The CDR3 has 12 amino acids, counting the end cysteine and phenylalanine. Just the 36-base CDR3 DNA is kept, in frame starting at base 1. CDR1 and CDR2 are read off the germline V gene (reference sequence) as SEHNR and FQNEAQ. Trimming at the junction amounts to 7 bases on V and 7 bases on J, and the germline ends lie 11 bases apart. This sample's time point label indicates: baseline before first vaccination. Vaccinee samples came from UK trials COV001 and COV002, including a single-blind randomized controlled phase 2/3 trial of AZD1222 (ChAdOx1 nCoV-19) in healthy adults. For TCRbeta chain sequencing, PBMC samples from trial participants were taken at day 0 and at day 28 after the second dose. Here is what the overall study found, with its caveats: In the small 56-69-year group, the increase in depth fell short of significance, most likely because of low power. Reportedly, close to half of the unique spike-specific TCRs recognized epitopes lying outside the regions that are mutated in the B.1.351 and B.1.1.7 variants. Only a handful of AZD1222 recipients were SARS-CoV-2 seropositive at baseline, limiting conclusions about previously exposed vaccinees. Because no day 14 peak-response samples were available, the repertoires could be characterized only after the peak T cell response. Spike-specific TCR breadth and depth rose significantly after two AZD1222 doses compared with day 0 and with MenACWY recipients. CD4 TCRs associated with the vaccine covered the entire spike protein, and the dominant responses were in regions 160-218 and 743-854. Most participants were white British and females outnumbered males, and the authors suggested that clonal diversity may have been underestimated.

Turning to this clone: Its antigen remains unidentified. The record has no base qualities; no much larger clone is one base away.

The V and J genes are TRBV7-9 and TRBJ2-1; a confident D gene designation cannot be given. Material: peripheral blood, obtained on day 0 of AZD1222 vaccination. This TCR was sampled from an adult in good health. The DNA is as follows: TGTGCCAGCACCCCCGGGTCGAATGAGCAGTTCTTC. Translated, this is CASTPGSNEQFF.